This TCR beta chain was found in a study of T cell repertoires in urothelial bladder cancer. Study at large: Resected lesion stages: three cT0, three cTa, three cT1, three cT2+. General study points: In carcinoma specimens, a single clone made up to roughly 17% of infiltrating lymphocytes. Infiltrating lymphocytes: median 2% in carcinoma versus about 12% in benign specimens. Benign specimens held more T cells than urothelial carcinoma specimens.

The CDR3 totals 16 residues. Germline V CDR1 and CDR2: SGHTA, FQGNSA. V shed 4 bases and J 4 bases; nucleotides not matched to a gene: 7. This clone was found a few times. The antigen is not known. The table came from immunoSEQ multiplex PCR; TCRdb's copy has only in-frame clones and leaves some out. The table lists 10,000 or so clones, around 65% of them singletons. The sequence came from a human donor with a benign inflammatory bladder lesion. The chain carries TRBV7-2 and TRBJ2-1, with 10 bases matching TRBD1. Sequencing used tumor-infiltrating cells from bladder cancer. The CDR3 nucleotides read TGTGCCAGCAGCTCAAACGGACAGGGGGGTTACAATGAGCAGTTCTTC. Its protein product is CASSSNGQGGYNEQFF.